The following is a T cell receptor (beta chain) sequence with its context. Its antigen is not yet known. The input lacks base qualities; no much larger clone sits a single base away. Based on the germline V gene, the CDR1 and CDR2 sequences are MNHEY and SVGEGT. The CDR3 has 16 amino acids, counting the end cysteine and phenylalanine. Of all the DNA, just the CDR3 is kept, 48 bases in frame from base 1. V ends up 0 bases short and J 3 bases short, with an unmatched junction base count of 5. What the time point label conveys for this sample: about 28 days (+/-7) after the second vaccine dose. Because spike-specific TCR depth and breadth did not differ between the two schedules, AZD1222 recipients who got a second dose at roughly 4 weeks were pooled with those who got a second dose at roughly 12 weeks. Vaccinee samples were obtained from the UK trials COV001 and COV002, which included a single-blind randomized controlled phase 2/3 trial of AZD1222 (ChAdOx1 nCoV-19) in healthy adults. For TCRbeta chain sequencing, PBMC samples were collected from trial participants at day 0 and at day 28 after the second dose.

This sample was taken from a study of T cell responses to AZD1222 COVID-19 vaccine (dated by TCRdb to 2020 to 2022). Background for the entire study: A total of 233 trial participants underwent TCR sequencing, of whom nearly 210 had received two doses of AZD1222 and about 25 had received two doses of the MenACWY control vaccine. Trial participants were enrolled by age into 18-55, 56-69 and 70-plus year subgroups, with about 150, 28 and 57 TCR-sequenced participants respectively. Study-level results and caveats: The 56-69-year group was small, and its depth increase did not reach significance, likely because of low power. Reportedly, close to half of the unique spike-specific TCRs recognized epitopes lying outside the regions that are mutated in the B.1.351 and B.1.1.7 variants. CD4 TCRs associated with the vaccine covered the entire spike protein, and the dominant responses were in regions 160-218 and 743-854. No day 14 peak-response samples were available, so repertoires were characterized only after the peak T cell response. Conclusions about previously exposed vaccinees are limited because only a handful of AZD1222 recipients were SARS-CoV-2 seropositive at baseline. Participants were mostly white British and included more females than males, and it was suggested by the authors that clonal diversity may have been underestimated. Spike-specific TCR breadth and depth rose significantly after two AZD1222 doses compared with day 0 and with MenACWY recipients.

The CDR3 regions of human TCRbeta chains were analyzed by immunosequencing. Processing in the source paper ran as follows. TCRs in the repertoires were matched against a reference library of SARS-CoV-2-specific TCRs that had been generated with the MIRA antigen-specificity platform. Breadth was defined as the fraction of unique TCRs that were SARS-CoV-2-associated, and depth was defined as the fraction of total T cells that were SARS-CoV-2-associated. Using the MIRA data, each spike-specific TCR was mapped to the spike region that the TCR reacts to and placed in a CD4 or CD8 class. Log10-transformed breadth and depth values were compared by one-way ANOVA with Sidak's multiple comparisons tests. TCRdb retrieved this table from immuneACCESS and kept in-frame rearrangements only. Not all clones are present; in checked studies, unresolved V genes account for under half, and no reason is known for the remainder. The DNA was the basis for D and trimming; V, J and clone size are from that table. For this sample the table gives around 150,000 clones, of which approximately 93% were detected only once. The top ten constitute less than 1.5% of the sample.

Material: peripheral blood, obtained 28 days after the second AZD1222 dose. This sequence originates from an adult who received the AZD1222 COVID-19 vaccine. The chain is encoded by TRBV6-2 or TRBV6-3 joined to TRBJ2-3, and 8 junction bases match TRBD2. The nucleotide sequence is TGTGCCAGCAGTTACTCACCGGGAGGGCCAACAGATACGCAGTATTTT. This sequence encodes CASSYSPGGPTDTQYF.